What follows is one T cell receptor beta chain and its context. Participants spanned ages about 18 to 100 years and resided in about 24 US areas. Each participant's cohort was designated according to participant-reported clinical history. V was clipped by 0 bases and J by 5 bases, with 19 bases between them. CDR3 length: 18 amino acids. Germline lookup yields CDR1 SGHAT and CDR2 FQNNGV. The sample originates from a study of blood T cell repertoires in COVID-19. At the level of the study: The samples span acute and convalescent COVID-19 from the United States, Italy and Spain. Nucleic acid was either cDNA or gDNA, and it came from T cells, B-cell-depleted T cells, or PBMCs.

Produced via immunoSEQ multiplex PCR; TCRdb's table is partial and in-frame only. Of about 480,000 clones listed, 70% to 90% are singletons. The V call is TRBV11-2, the J call TRBJ2-2; D is possibly TRBD2 (6 bases). Sequencing was carried out using PBMCs or T cells enriched from blood (not recorded which). The receptor was derived from a woman aged 40 to 50 who had recovered from COVID-19. CDR3 bases: TGTGCCAGCAGCTTAGAAGTCTGGCGGGAAGTTAGTACCGGGGAGCTGTTTTTT. Residues: CASSLEVWREVSTGELFF. Full variable domain (remainder filled in from reference TRBV11-2 and TRBJ2-2): EAGVAQSPRYKIIEKRQSVAFWCNPISGHATLYWYQQILGQGPKLLIQFQNNGVVDDSQLPKDRFSAERLKGVDSTLKIQPAKLEDSAVYLCASSLEVWREVSTGELFFGEGSRLTVL.